Sequencing of this T cell receptor beta chain was carried out in a study of T cells in Graves' hyperthyroidism and ophthalmopathy. Study-level points and caveats: Researchers report that a 13 V-J model separated ophthalmopathy from stable hyperthyroidism.

Note on this clonotype: Its target is unknown.

The investigators amplified TCR beta CDR3 regions from RNA transcripts. A set of HTBI primers served as the primers for a first-round RT-PCR of the TCR CDR3. Via MiXCR, TCRdb re-called the multiplex PCR reads, giving one row per CDR3 protein. This sample has around 660,000 distinct CDR3 sequences, with approximately 42% found just once. Sequences were obtained from peripheral blood or thyroid tissue (not recorded which). This sequence originates from an adult man with Graves' disease, either hyperthyroidism or ophthalmopathy (not recorded which).

CDR3 sequence: CASSWPGHSNTEAFF. The CDR3 DNA reads TGTGCCAGCAGCTGGCCGGGACACTCAAACACTGAAGCTTTCTTT. The chain has TRBV7-8 and TRBJ1-1; possible D gene TRBD1, 6 bases. The CDR3 sequence is 15 residues long. Germline values: CDR1 SGHVS, CDR2 FQNEAQ. The V end was cut by 4 bases, the J end by 2 bases, with 14 bases between.